These 32 T cell receptor beta chains came from one sample sequenced in a study of cytomegalovirus exposure and HLA in healthy donors. PCR used 60 Vbeta primers and 13 Jbeta primers. This table comes from immunoSEQ multiplex PCR, and its TCRdb copy is limited to in-frame clones, with some not included. The table has some 130,000 clones, roughly 80% seen once. Sample: PBMCs. The receptors come from a woman aged 45 to 65 in good health and CMV-seropositive.

As to this clone: This sample includes further DNA sequences coding for the same CDR3. The V and J genes are TRBV5-4 and TRBJ1-6; 9 nucleotides line up with TRBD1. The V gene end was trimmed by 0 bases and the J gene end by 10 bases; junction bases not matched to a gene: 8. Germline CDR1 reads SGHNT; CDR2 reads YYREEE (reference sequence). There are 16 residues in the CDR3. This CDR3 reads CASSLALGQGSSPLHF. The DNA for the CDR3 is TGTGCCAGCAGCTTGGCCTTGGGACAGGGCAGCTCACCCCTCCACTTT.

On this clone: The sample contains more than one DNA sequence encoding this CDR3. The chain employs TRBV7-9 and TRBJ2-5; D perhaps matches TRBD2 (5 bases). The CDR3 consists of 14 residues. Germline V lookup: CDR1 SEHNR, CDR2 FQNEAQ (reference sequence). With 0 bases removed from V and 4 bases from J, the gap between germline ends came to 9 bases. The CDR3 sequence is CASSLAGSSETQYF. CDR3 in DNA: TGTGCCAGCAGCTTAGCGGGGAGTTCAGAGACCCAGTACTTC. The entire variable domain, with the rest obtained from reference TRBV7-9 and TRBJ2-5, is as follows: DTGVSQNPRHKITKRGQNVTFRCDPISEHNRLYWYRQTLGQGPEFLTYFQNEAQLEKSRLLSDRFSAERPKGSFSTLEIQRTEQGDSAMYLCASSLAGSSETQYFGPGTRLLVL.

The chain has TRBV19 and TRBJ1-2; TRBD1 is a possible D gene (6 bases). CDR1 and CDR2 (germline): LNHDA, SQIVND (reference sequence). Trimming removed 7 bases from V and 11 bases from J, with 23 bases in between. The CDR3 spans 14 residues. The CDR3 protein is CASNRDIDSREYTF. CDR3 nucleotide sequence: TGTGCCAGTAACCGGGACATAGACTCTAGGGAATACACCTTC.

The chain combines TRBV19 with TRBJ2-1; 7 bases map to TRBD1. CDR1 LNHDA and CDR2 SQIVND come from the germline V gene (reference sequence). The length of the CDR3 is 13 residues. Unmatched junction bases numbered 6, after V lost 11 bases and J lost 2 bases. CDR3 protein: CASEQGPYNEQFF. In DNA form, the CDR3 reads TGTGCCTCCGAACAGGGGCCCTACAATGAGCAGTTCTTC.

This clone has just a few counts. The CDR3 loop is CASRGTAVAKNIQYF. In DNA, the CDR3 is TGTGCCAGCAGAGGGACAGCTGTAGCCAAAAACATTCAGTACTTC. The chain joins TRBV28 to TRBJ2-4; the match to TRBD1 covers 7 bases. CDR1 is MDHEN, CDR2 SYDVKM, per germline. The CDR3 runs to 15 residues. V shed 6 bases, J shed 0 bases, and the junction held 5 bases outside the gene matches.

The sample holds one count of this clone. The rearrangement uses TRBV28 and TRBJ1-1, with 9 bases lining up with TRBD1. With V trimmed by 6 bases and J by 1 base, 9 bases remained unmatched. The CDR3 has 16 amino acids. Germline loops: CDR1 MDHEN, CDR2 SYDVKM. CDR3 loop: CASRSYRGRTNTEAFF. The DNA of the CDR3 is TGTGCCAGCAGGTCCTACAGGGGGCGGACGAACACTGAAGCTTTCTTT.

The CDR3 loop is CASSVNSNYGYTF. The DNA for the CDR3 is TGTGCCAGCAGCGTCAATAGTAACTATGGCTACACCTTC. This chain connects TRBV9 to TRBJ1-2, with D uncertain. The CDR3 contains 13 residues. V lost 2 bases, J lost 1 base, and 6 bases lay in between. Looked up from germline, CDR1 is SGDLS and CDR2 is YYNGEE.

This clone has just a few counts. The V and J genes are TRBV18 and TRBJ1-5; D uncertain. CDR3 length: 15 residues. Trimming shortened V by 2 bases and J by 5 bases, and 13 bases separated the two germline ends. The germline CDR1 and CDR2 sequences are KGHSH and LQKENI. Here the CDR3 reads CASSPEGLRDQPQHF. DNA of the CDR3: TGTGCCAGCTCACCAGAGGGCCTTCGGGATCAGCCCCAGCATTTT.

This clone has only one observation. The V and J genes are TRBV6-5 and TRBJ1-1; possible D gene TRBD1, 6 bases. Germline V CDR1 and CDR2: MNHEY, SVGAGI. The CDR3 totals 13 residues. V was trimmed by 6 bases and J by 4 bases, leaving 12 bases between them. CDR3 residues: CASSRGQSTEAFF. The CDR3 nucleotides are TGTGCCAGCAGCCGAGGACAGAGCACTGAAGCTTTCTTT.

This sequence joins TRBV5-1 and TRBJ1-1, with TRBD1 matching over 7 bases. The V and J ends lost 0 bases and 3 bases, in that order; junction bases with no gene match: 8. The CDR3 consists of 16 residues. Germline loops: CDR1 SGHRS, CDR2 YFSETQ. The CDR3 spells CASSLAARDSYTEAFF. The CDR3 DNA reads TGCGCCAGCAGCTTGGCCGCTCGGGACAGCTACACTGAAGCTTTCTTT.

CDR3 residues: CASSPQETQYF. The CDR3 coding sequence is TGTGCCAGCAGCCCCCAGGAGACCCAGTACTTC. The rearrangement links TRBV7-2 to TRBJ2-5; D not certain. Trimming pared 5 bases from V and 5 bases from J, leaving 6 bases between. CDR3 length equals 11 residues. CDR1 is SGHTA, CDR2 FQGNSA, per germline.

The gene calls are TRBV5-1 and TRBJ2-5; possible D gene TRBD1, 6 bases. The CDR3 extends over 14 amino acids. In germline, CDR1 is SGHRS, CDR2 YFSETQ. V gave up 3 bases and J gave up 3 bases, with 12 bases separating them. This CDR3 reads CASSSGQLKETQYF. In DNA, the CDR3 is TGCGCCAGCAGCTCGGGACAACTAAAAGAGACCCAGTACTTC.

This clone showed up just a few times. CDR3 loop: CASTDDKGAFQPQHF. In DNA, the CDR3 is TGTGCCAGCACCGATGACAAGGGGGCGTTTCAGCCCCAGCATTTT. The chain links TRBV28 to TRBJ1-5; TRBD1 aligns across 7 bases. The CDR3 is 15 residues long. V dropped 7 bases and J dropped 6; count of bases not matched to a gene: 12. CDR1 MDHEN and CDR2 SYDVKM come from the germline V gene.

This chain joins TRBV7-2 and TRBJ1-2, with 9 bases that match TRBD1. Germline lookup yields CDR1 SGHTA and CDR2 FQGNSA. The CDR3 covers 15 residues. With 1 base clipped from V and 6 bases from J, the junction kept 6 bases outside the gene matches. The CDR3, as DNA: TGTGCCAGCAGCTTAGAGGTACAGGGGGCCAATGGCTACACCTTC. This sequence encodes CASSLEVQGANGYTF. Looking up the rest from reference TRBV7-2 and TRBJ1-2 gives the full variable domain: GAGVSQSPSNKVTEKGKDVELRCDPISGHTALYWYRQSLGQGLEFLIYFQGNSAPDKSGLPSDRFSAERTGGSVSTLTIQRTQQEDSAVYLCASSLEVQGANGYTFGSGTRLTVV.

The rearrangement joins TRBV30 to TRBJ1-4, with 7 bases that match TRBD1. The CDR3 runs 15 residues. The J segment lost 5 bases and the V segment lost 1 base, leaving 7 bases of the junction unmatched. The germline CDR1 and CDR2 sequences are GTSNPN and SVGIG (reference sequence). This CDR3 reads CAWSAWDRRNEKLFF. Here the CDR3 DNA reads TGTGCCTGGAGTGCCTGGGACAGACGAAATGAAAAACTGTTTTTT. Complete variable domain (other parts from reference TRBV30 and TRBJ1-4): SQTIHQWPATLVQPVGSPLSLECTVEGTSNPNLYWYRQAAGRGLQLLFYSVGIGQISSEVPQNLSASRPQDRQFILSSKKLLLSDSGFYLCAWSAWDRRNEKLFFGSGTQLSVL.

This clone was observed a handful of times. V and J are TRBV7-6 and TRBJ1-2; D is undetermined. This CDR3 region has 14 residues. Germline CDR1 SGHVS, CDR2 FNYEAQ. V lost 5 bases and J 0 bases, leaving 10 bases between the germline ends. DNA for the CDR3: TGTGCCAGCAGCCCGGACGGGGCTAACTATGGCTACACCTTC. This gives the protein CASSPDGANYGYTF.

The chain joins TRBV7-2 to TRBJ1-2; D is unclear. The CDR3 loop spans 11 amino acids. The germline V and J ends were trimmed by 3 bases and 6 bases, with 5 bases remaining between them. Germline loops: CDR1 SGHTA, CDR2 FQGNSA. CDR3 in amino acids: CASSFYNGYTF. The CDR3 nucleotides are TGTGCCAGCAGCTTTTATAATGGCTACACCTTC. Variable domain in full (rest from reference TRBV7-2 and TRBJ1-2): GAGVSQSPSNKVTEKGKDVELRCDPISGHTALYWYRQSLGQGLEFLIYFQGNSAPDKSGLPSDRFSAERTGGSVSTLTIQRTQQEDSAVYLCASSFYNGYTFGSGTRLTVV.

Concerning this clone: This CDR3 is also generated by other DNA sequences in the sample. The rearrangement links TRBV7-2 to TRBJ1-3; 9 bases line up with TRBD1. V lost 5 bases and J lost 0; bases outside the gene matches: 5. The germline CDR1 and CDR2 sequences are SGHTA and FQGNSA. The CDR3 runs to 16 residues. The chain's CDR3 is CASSLTGGNSGNTIYF. CDR3 sequence (DNA): TGTGCCAGCAGCCTGACAGGGGGGAACTCTGGAAACACCATATATTTT.

The chain uses TRBV5-1 and TRBJ2-3; 8 positions match TRBD2. This CDR3 is built from 14 residues. After removal of 4 bases from V and 5 bases from J, the junction contained 6 bases not matched to a gene. Per the germline V gene, CDR1 is SGHRS and CDR2 is YFSETQ. For the CDR3, the DNA is TGCGCCAGCAGCATTAGCGGGGCGAAAGATACGCAGTATTTT. Its translation: CASSISGAKDTQYF. Full variable domain (missing parts from reference TRBV5-1 and TRBJ2-3): KAGVTQTPRYLIKTRGQQVTLSCSPISGHRSVSWYQQTPGQGLQFLFEYFSETQRNKGNFPGRFSGRQFSNSRSEMNVSTLELGDSALYLCASSISGAKDTQYFGPGTRLTVL.

The chain employs TRBV5-6 and TRBJ2-5; 10 bases match TRBD1. With V trimmed by 6 bases and J by 5 bases, 4 bases remained unmatched. Germline CDR1 and CDR2: SGHDT and YYEEEE. The CDR3 is 13 amino acids. CDR3 region: CASTRTGGETQYF. Written as DNA, the CDR3 is TGTGCCAGCACCAGGACAGGGGGGGAGACCCAGTACTTC. Supplemented by reference TRBV5-6 and TRBJ2-5, the full variable domain reads DAGVTQSPTHLIKTRGQQVTLRCSPKSGHDTVSWYQQALGQGPQFIFQYYEEEERQRGNFPDRFSGHQFPNYSSELNVNALLLGDSALYLCASTRTGGETQYFGPGTRLLVL.

The chain recombines TRBV27 with TRBJ2-6; the D is unclear. Germline V gene lookup returns CDR1 MNHEY and CDR2 SMNVEV (reference sequence). There are 15 residues in the CDR3. Deletions cut 0 bases from V and 0 bases from J, with 3 bases between. This CDR3 reads CASSLSVSGANVLTF. DNA of the CDR3: TGTGCCAGCAGTTTATCCGTCTCTGGGGCCAACGTCCTGACTTTC.

V usage is TRBV6-4 and J usage is TRBJ1-6; D gene ambiguous. Germline V gene lookup returns CDR1 MRHNA and CDR2 SNTAGT. This CDR3 contains 15 residues. The V and J ends lost 5 bases and 9 bases respectively, with 17 bases between them. CDR3 region: CASSLTPAGSSPLHF. Written as DNA, the CDR3 is TGTGCCAGCAGTCTAACTCCCGCGGGTAGTTCACCCCTCCACTTT.

This clone was detected only a few times. This chain links TRBV14 with TRBJ2-5; D is possibly TRBD1 (5 bases). V lost 4 bases and J 5 bases, leaving 17 bases between the germline ends. This CDR3 contains 15 residues. Germline CDR1 reads SGHDN; CDR2 reads FVKESK. Here the CDR3 DNA reads TGTGCCAGCAGCCCGAGACAGATTACGTGGGAGACCCAGTACTTC. It yields the protein CASSPRQITWETQYF.

V gene TRBV28 combines with J gene TRBJ2-7, with D maybe TRBD2 (5 bases). Between the trimmed V and J ends, which lost 5 bases and 5 bases, there was a span of 10 bases. Germline-derived CDR1 and CDR2 are MDHEN and SYDVKM. The CDR3 runs 12 residues. In DNA, the CDR3 is TGTGCCAGCAGTGAGGGTTACAACGAGCAGTACTTC. Its protein product is CASSEGYNEQYF.

Only one count was recorded for this clone. This chain joins TRBV6-1 and TRBJ1-5; weak D call: TRBD1 (6 bases). Germline lookup yields CDR1 MNHNS and CDR2 SASEGT. The CDR3 has 14 amino acids. V lost 6 bases and J 6 bases, leaving 15 bases between the germline ends. The CDR3 DNA reads as TGTGCCAGCAGGGACCACAGGGCGGGTCAGCCCCAGCATTTT. It encodes CASRDHRAGQPQHF.

The chain recombines TRBV6-5 with TRBJ1-6; no definite D call. Germline V gives CDR1 MNHEY, CDR2 SVGAGI. The V and J ends lost 3 bases and 6 bases respectively, with 9 bases between them. The CDR3 contains 14 residues. The CDR3 coding sequence is TGTGCCAGCAGTTATCGGAGAGTTAATTCACCCCTCCACTTT. This encodes CASSYRRVNSPLHF.

The CDR3 sequence is CASRVAGPGKEQYF. CDR3 DNA sequence: TGTGCCAGCAGGGTTGCGGGCCCCGGTAAGGAGCAGTACTTC. This sequence joins TRBV7-3 and TRBJ2-7, with D maybe TRBD2 (5 bases). Germline CDR1 is SGHTA and CDR2 is FQGTGA. The CDR3 length is 14 residues. V was trimmed by 6 bases and J by 7 bases, leaving 19 bases between them.

The chain is built from TRBV29-1 and TRBJ1-1, with 8 bases that match TRBD1. CDR3 length: 13 residues. Germline lookup yields CDR1 SQVTM and CDR2 ANQGSEA. The V segment lost 7 bases and the J segment 2 bases; nucleotides outside the gene matches: 6. The CDR3 here is CSAVTGGNTEAFF. The DNA for the CDR3 is TGCAGCGCTGTAACAGGGGGAAACACTGAAGCTTTCTTT. Full variable domain (outside the CDR3, taken from reference TRBV29-1 and TRBJ1-1): SAVISQKPSRDICQRGTSLTIQCQVDSQVTMMFWYRQQPGQSLTLIATANQGSEATYESGFVIDKFPISRPNLTFSTLTVSNMSPEDSSIYLCSAVTGGNTEAFFGQGTRLTVV.

The rearrangement links TRBV5-4 to TRBJ1-1, with D maybe TRBD1 (6 bases). V was clipped by 0 bases and J by 2 bases, with 11 bases between them. CDR3 length equals 15 residues. Germline values: CDR1 SGHNT, CDR2 YYREEE (reference sequence). CDR3 protein: CASSLAGGLNTEAFF. CDR3 DNA: TGTGCCAGCAGCTTGGCCGGGGGGCTAAACACTGAAGCTTTCTTT.

The chain uses TRBV2 and TRBJ2-2; 12 bases fit TRBD2. There are 12 residues in the CDR3. With V trimmed by 6 bases and J by 14 bases, 4 bases remained unmatched. CDR1 and CDR2 (germline): SNHLY, FYNNEI. The CDR3 loop reads CASRLAGGSLFF. CDR3 nucleotide sequence: TGTGCCAGCAGGCTAGCGGGGGGGTCACTGTTTTTT.

In the case of this clone: Mismatch with germline at one junction end may stem from a read error. The CDR3 sequence: CASSTSREAYEQYF. The CDR3 nucleotides are TGTGCTAGCAGCACTTCCAGGGAAGCCTACGAGCAGTACTTC. V and J are TRBV7-7 and TRBJ2-7, with D perhaps TRBD1 (5 bases). Germline V lookup: CDR1 SSHAT, CDR2 FNYEAQ (reference sequence). The CDR3 length is 14 residues.

The genes are TRBV29-1 and TRBJ1-1, with TRBD1 as a possible D gene (5 bases). V lost 3 bases and J lost 1, with 9 bases in between. Germline V gene sequence: CDR1 SQVTM, CDR2 ANQGSEA. This CDR3 is built from 13 residues. DNA of the CDR3: TGCAGCGTTGAGGCCGGACAGAACACTGAAGCTTTCTTT. It specifies CSVEAGQNTEAFF.